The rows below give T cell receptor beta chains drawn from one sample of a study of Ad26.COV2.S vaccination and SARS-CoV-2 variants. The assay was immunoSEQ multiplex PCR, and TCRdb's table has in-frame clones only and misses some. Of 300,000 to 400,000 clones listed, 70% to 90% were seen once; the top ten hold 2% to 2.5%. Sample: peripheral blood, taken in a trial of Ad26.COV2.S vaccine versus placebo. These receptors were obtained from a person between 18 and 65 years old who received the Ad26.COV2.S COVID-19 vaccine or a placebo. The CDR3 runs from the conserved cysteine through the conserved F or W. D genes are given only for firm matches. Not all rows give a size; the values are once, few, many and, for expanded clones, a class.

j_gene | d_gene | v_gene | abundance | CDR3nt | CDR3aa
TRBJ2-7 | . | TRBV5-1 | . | TGCGCCAGCAGCTCCGTGATCTCAACCTACGAGCAGTACTTC | CASSSVISTYEQYF
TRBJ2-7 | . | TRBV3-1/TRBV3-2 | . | TGTGCCAGCAGCCAAGATCTCGGGACTCTGACCTACGAGCAGTACTTC | CASSQDLGTLTYEQYF
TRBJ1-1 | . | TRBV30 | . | TGTGCCTGGCAGACAGGCAGCCGGACTGAAGCTTTCTTT | CAWQTGSRTEAFF
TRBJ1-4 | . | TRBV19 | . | TGTGCCAGTAGTATAAATCCTGCAACTAATGAAAAACTGTTTTTT | CASSINPATNEKLFF
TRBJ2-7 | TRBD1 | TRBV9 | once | TGTGCCAGCAGCCCAGGACAGGTATACTTCTACGAGCAGTACTTC | CASSPGQVYFYEQYF
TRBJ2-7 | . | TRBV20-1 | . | TGCAGTGCTAGTAGGGGGGGCCCGCCCCGATCCTACGAGCAGTACTTC | CSASRGGPPRSYEQYF
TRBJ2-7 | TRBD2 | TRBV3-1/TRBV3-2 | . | TGTGCCAGCAGCCAAGAAAGTAGCGGGGGCTCTCAGTACGAGCAGTACTTC | CASSQESSGGSQYEQYF
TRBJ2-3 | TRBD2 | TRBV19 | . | TGTGCCAGTAGTACACCGGGACTAGCGAGTTTCGGGGCAGATACGCAGTATTTT | CASSTPGLASFGADTQYF
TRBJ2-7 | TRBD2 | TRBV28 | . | TGTGCCAGCAGTACCGGGACTAGCGGGGGGCCGTCCTACGAGCAGTACTTC | CASSTGTSGGPSYEQYF
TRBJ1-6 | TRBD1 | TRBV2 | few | TGTGCCAGCAGGGCACAGGGGCGAAATTCACCCCTCCACTTT | CASRAQGRNSPLHF
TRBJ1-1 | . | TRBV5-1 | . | TGCGCCAGCAGCTCCGGGGGCGTTGGGGGAAACACTGAAGCTTTCTTT | CASSSGGVGGNTEAFF
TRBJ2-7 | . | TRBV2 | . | TGTGCCAGCAGTGAAATAACAGAATCCCCCTCCTACGAGCAGTACTTC | CASSEITESPSYEQYF
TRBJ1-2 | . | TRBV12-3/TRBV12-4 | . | TGTGCCAGCAGAGATGGGGGGGTCGGCTACACCTTC | CASRDGGVGYTF
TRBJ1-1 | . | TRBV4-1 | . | TGCGCCAGCAGCCAAGAACCCCAAGGAATTACTGAAGCTTTCTTT | CASSQEPQGITEAFF
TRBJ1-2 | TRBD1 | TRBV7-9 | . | TGTGCCAGCAGCACAACAGGGGGAGTTAACTATGGCTACACCTTC | CASSTTGGVNYGYTF
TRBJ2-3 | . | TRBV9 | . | TGTGCCAGCAGCGTTGGGGCTAGCACCCGAATGGCGGATACGCAGTATTTT | CASSVGASTRMADTQYF
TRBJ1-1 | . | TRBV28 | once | TGTGCCAGCAGTTTCCAAAGGACAGCGAACACTGAAGCTTTCTTT | CASSFQRTANTEAFF
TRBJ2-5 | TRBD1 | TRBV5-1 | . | TGCGCCAGCAGCTTGGGACAGGGCCCCCAAGAGACCCAGTACTTC | CASSLGQGPQETQYF
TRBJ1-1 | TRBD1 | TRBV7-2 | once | TGTGCCAGCACCATGGACAGGGCGAACACTGAAGCTTTCTTT | CASTMDRANTEAFF
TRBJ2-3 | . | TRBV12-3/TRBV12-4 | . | TGTGCCAGCAGCCGTTGGGATACGCAGTATTTT | CASSRWDTQYF
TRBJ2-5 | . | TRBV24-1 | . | TGTGCCACCAGTGGGGCAGGGGAGGTGGAGACCCAGTACTTC | CATSGAGEVETQYF
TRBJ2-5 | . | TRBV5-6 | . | TGTGCCAGCAACCGCGGAGGTTTCTACCAAGAGACCCAGTACTTC | CASNRGGFYQETQYF
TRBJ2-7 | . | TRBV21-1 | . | TGTGCCAGCAGCAAAGTACTACTGTCCTACGAGCAGTACTTC | CASSKVLLSYEQYF
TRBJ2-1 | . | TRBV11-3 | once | TGTGCCAGGCAGGGCCCGGGGGGCGCCTACAATGAGCAGTTCTTC | CARQGPGGAYNEQFF
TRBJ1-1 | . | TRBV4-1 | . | TGCGCCAGCAGCCAAGAAGGCAGGAACACTGAAGCTTTCTTT | CASSQEGRNTEAFF
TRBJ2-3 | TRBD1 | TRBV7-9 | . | TGTGCCAGCAGCCAACTCTGGACAGGGGGGACAGATACGCAGTATTTT | CASSQLWTGGTDTQYF
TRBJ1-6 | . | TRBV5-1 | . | TGCGCCAGCAGCTTAGACAGTACTAATTCACCCCTCCACTTT | CASSLDSTNSPLHF
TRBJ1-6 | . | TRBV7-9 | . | TGTGCCAGCAGCCAAACTCGGGACACTAATTCACCCCTCCACTTT | CASSQTRDTNSPLHF
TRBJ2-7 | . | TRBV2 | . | TGTGCCAGCAGTGAAGCCTCTAGGGTTTACGAGCAGTACTTC | CASSEASRVYEQYF